This TCR beta chain was recorded in a study of cytomegalovirus exposure and HLA in healthy donors. Note on this clone: Its specificity is not known.

Study outcomes and limitations: CMV serostatus was the only immune exposure information that was available. With DRB1 most and HLA-C fewest, TCR association rates differed between HLA loci in a later analysis. The authors judged a highly shared variant cluster likely a sequencing artifact.

The PCR employed 60 Vbeta primers together with 13 Jbeta primers. Generated by immunoSEQ multiplex PCR, the TCRdb table keeps only in-frame clones and is missing some. The sample includes hundreds of thousands of clones, 75% to 90% of them seen just once. Germline CDR1 is MGHRA and CDR2 is YSYEKL. This CDR3 is 15 amino acids long. Trimming cost V 3 bases and J 2 bases; bases outside gene matches: 6. V is TRBV4-1 and J is TRBJ2-7; 8 nucleotides agree with TRBD1. The sample consisted of PBMCs. This sequence was found in a boy younger than 10 in good health and CMV-seronegative. In DNA form, the CDR3 reads TGCGCCAGCAGCCATCAACAGGGGGAGACCTACGAGCAGTACTTC. Translating it yields CASSHQQGETYEQYF.